This T cell receptor (beta chain) emerged from a study of early T cells in non-severe SARS-CoV-2 infection. Background on the study: Chains were unpaired, as sequencing was done on bulk RNA from unsorted whole blood.

Attached unique molecular identifiers marked individual cDNA molecules. TCRdb redid the calling of the 5' RACE reads with MiXCR, one entry per CDR3 protein. This sample carries 26,000 or so distinct CDR3 sequences, roughly 4.6% of them seen once, and the ten largest clones take 3.5% to 4.5%. Overall study results and limits: There was a bias toward anti-spike CD8 responses in VDJdb matching, which missed private and CD4 specificities.

The CDR3 covers 15 residues. Germline-derived CDR1 and CDR2 are ENHRY and SYGVKD. V shed 6 bases and J 3 bases; nucleotides not matched to a gene: 7. The sample holds many counts of this clonotype. The target antigen is unknown. The chain has TRBV10-3 and TRBJ2-3; 9 nucleotides align to TRBD2. The sequenced material came from whole blood. This receptor was obtained from an adult who was a healthcare worker with PCR-confirmed SARS-CoV-2 infection or an uninfected control (not recorded which). In DNA, the CDR3 is TGTGCCATCAGGGCTAGCGGGGTTGATACAGATACGCAGTATTTT. Translation gives CAIRASGVDTDTQYF.